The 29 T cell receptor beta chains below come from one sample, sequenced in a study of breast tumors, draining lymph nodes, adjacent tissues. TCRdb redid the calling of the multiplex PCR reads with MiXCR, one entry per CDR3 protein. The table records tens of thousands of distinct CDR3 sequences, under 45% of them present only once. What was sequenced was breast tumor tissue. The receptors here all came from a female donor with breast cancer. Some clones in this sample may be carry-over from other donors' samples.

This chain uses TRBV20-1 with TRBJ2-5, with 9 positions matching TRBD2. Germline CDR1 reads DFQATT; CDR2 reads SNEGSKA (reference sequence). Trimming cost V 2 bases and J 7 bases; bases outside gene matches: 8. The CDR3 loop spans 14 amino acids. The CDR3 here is CSARLAGGPATQYF. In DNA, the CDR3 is TGCAGTGCTAGACTGGCGGGAGGGCCAGCGACCCAGTACTTC.

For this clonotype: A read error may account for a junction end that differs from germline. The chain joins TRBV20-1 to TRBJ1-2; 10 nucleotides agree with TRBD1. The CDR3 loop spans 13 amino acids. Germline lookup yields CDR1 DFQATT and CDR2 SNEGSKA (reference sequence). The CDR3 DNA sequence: TGCAGTGCTCCGGGACAGGGGACCTATGCCTACACCTTC. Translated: CSAPGQGTYAYTF.

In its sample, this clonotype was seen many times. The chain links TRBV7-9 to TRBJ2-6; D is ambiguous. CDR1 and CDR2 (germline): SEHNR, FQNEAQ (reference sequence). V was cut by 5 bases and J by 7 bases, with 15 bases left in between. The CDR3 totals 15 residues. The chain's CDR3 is CASSLAPLPANVLTF. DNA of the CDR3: TGTGCCAGCAGCCTCGCCCCTCTACCCGCCAACGTCCTGACTTTC.

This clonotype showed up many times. In DNA form, the CDR3 reads TGCAGCGTCGGACAGGGGTCTGAAGCTTTCTTT. This sequence encodes CSVGQGSEAFF. The rearrangement links TRBV29-1 to TRBJ1-1, with 9 bases aligning to TRBD1. CDR1 is SQVTM and CDR2 is ANQGSEA in the germline V gene. This CDR3 is built from 11 residues. V gave up 6 bases and J gave up 6 bases; unmatched junction bases: 2.

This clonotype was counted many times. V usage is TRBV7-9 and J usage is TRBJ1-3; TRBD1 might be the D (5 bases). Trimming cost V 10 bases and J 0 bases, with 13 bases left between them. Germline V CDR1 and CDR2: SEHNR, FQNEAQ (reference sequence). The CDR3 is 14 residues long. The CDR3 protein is CANTGSYSGNTIYF. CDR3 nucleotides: TGTGCCAATACAGGCAGCTACTCTGGAAACACCATATATTTT.

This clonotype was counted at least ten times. Here the CDR3 DNA reads TGTGCCAGTAGTACCCCAAATACGCAGTATTTT. Translation: CASSTPNTQYF. The chain employs TRBV19 and TRBJ2-3; unclear D gene. Germline CDR1 LNHDA, CDR2 SQIVND (reference sequence). CDR3 size: 11 residues. The ends were cut back, 4 bases at V and 7 bases at J, with 6 bases in the middle.

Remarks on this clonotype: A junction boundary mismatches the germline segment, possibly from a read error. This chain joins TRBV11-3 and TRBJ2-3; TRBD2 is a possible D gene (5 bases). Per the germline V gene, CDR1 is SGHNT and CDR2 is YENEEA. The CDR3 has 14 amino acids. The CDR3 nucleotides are TGTGCCAGCACCCCCGCAGCGGTCACAGATACGCGGTATTTT. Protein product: CASTPAAVTDTRYF.

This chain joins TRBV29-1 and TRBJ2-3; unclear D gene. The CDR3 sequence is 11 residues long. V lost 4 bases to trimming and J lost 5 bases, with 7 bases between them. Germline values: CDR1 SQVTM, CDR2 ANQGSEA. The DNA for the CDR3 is TGCAGCGTTGGTTTACGAGATACGCAGTATTTT. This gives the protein CSVGLRDTQYF.

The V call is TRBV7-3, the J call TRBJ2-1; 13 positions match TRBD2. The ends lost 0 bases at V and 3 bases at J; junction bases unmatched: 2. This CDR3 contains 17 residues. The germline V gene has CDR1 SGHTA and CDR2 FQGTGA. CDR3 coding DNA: TGTGCCAGCAGCTTAACGAGGACTAGCGGGAGCTACAATGAGCAGTTCTTC. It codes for CASSLTRTSGSYNEQFF.

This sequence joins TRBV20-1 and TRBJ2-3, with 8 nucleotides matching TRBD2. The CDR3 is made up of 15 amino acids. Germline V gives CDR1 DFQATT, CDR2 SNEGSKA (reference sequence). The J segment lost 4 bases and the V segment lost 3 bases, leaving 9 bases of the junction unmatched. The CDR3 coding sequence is TGCAGTGCTAGCGGGAGGGCCAATGTGGCAGATACGCAGTATTTT. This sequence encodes CSASGRANVADTQYF.

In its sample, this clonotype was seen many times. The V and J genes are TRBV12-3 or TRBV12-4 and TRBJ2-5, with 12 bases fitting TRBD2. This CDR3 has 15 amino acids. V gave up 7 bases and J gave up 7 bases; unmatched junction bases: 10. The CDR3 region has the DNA TGTGCCAGCATCGACCGGACTAGCGGGACGGGGACCCAGTACTTC. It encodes CASIDRTSGTGTQYF.

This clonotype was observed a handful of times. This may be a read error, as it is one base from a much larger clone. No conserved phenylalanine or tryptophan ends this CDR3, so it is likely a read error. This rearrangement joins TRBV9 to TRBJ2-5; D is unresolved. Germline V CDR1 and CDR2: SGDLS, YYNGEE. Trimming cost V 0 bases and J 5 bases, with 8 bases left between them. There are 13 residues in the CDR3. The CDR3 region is CASSVAVSETQYS. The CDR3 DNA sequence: TGTGCCAGCAGCGTAGCTGTCAGCGAGACCCAGTACTCC.

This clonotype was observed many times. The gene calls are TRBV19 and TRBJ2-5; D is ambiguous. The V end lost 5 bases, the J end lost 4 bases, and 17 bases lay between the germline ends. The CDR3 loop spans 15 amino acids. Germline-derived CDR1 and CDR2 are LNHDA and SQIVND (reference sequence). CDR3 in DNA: TGTGCCAGTAGTCGCTCCTCTAATGCCTTAGAGACCCAGTACTTC. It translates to CASSRSSNALETQYF. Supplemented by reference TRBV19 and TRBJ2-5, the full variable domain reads DGGITQSPKYLFRKEGQNVTLSCEQNLNHDAMYWYRQDPGQGLRLIYYSQIVNDFQKGDIAEGYSVSREKKESFPLTVTSAQKNPTAFYLCASSRSSNALETQYFGPGTRLLVL.

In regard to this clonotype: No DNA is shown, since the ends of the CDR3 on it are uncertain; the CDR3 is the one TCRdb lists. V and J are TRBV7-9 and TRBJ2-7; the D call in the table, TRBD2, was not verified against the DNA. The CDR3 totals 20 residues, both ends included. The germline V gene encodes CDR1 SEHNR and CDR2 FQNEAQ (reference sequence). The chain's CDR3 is CASSFYICSASPGQAYEQYF.

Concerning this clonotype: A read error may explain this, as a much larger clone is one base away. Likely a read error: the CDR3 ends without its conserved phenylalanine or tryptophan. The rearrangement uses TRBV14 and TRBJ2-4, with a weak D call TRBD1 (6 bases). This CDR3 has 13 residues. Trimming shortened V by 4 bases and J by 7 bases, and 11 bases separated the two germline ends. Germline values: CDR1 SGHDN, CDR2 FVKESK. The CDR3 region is CASSRQADNIQYS. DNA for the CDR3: TGTGCCAGCAGCCGACAGGCAGATAACATTCAGTACTCC.

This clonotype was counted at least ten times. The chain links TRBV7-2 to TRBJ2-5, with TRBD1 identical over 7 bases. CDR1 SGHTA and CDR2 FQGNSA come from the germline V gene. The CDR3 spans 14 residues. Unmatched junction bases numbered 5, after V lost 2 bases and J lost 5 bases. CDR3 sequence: CASSLPGQEETQYF. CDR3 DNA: TGTGCCAGCAGCTTACCCGGACAGGAGGAGACCCAGTACTTC.

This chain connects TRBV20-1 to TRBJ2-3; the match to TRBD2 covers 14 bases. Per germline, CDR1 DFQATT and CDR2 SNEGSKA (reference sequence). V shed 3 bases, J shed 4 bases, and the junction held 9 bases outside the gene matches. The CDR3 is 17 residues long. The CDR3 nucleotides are TGCAGTGCTAGTGCGGGACTAGCGGGAGTTATCTCAGATACGCAGTATTTT. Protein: CSASAGLAGVISDTQYF.

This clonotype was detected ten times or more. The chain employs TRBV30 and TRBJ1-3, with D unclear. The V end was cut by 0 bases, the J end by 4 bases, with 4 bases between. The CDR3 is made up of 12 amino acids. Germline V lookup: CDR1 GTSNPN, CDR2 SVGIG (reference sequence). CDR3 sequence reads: CAWSVLGNTIYF. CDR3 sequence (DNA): TGTGCCTGGAGTGTATTGGGAAACACCATATATTTT.

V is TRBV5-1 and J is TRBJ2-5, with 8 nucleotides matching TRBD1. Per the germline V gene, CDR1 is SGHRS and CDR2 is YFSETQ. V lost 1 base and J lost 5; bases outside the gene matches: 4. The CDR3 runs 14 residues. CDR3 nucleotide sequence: TGCGCCAGCAGCTTGATGACAGGGGTGGAGACCCAGTACTTC. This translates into CASSLMTGVETQYF.

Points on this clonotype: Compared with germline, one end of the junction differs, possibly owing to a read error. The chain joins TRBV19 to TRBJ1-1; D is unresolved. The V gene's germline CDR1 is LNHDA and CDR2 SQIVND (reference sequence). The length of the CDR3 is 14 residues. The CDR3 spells CAGRNSRKNTEAFF. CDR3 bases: TGTGCCGGTAGGAACTCGAGAAAGAACACTGAAGCTTTCTTT. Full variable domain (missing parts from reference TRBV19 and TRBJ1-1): DGGITQSPKYLFRKEGQNVTLSCEQNLNHDAMYWYRQDPGQGLRLIYYSQIVNDFQKGDIAEGYSVSREKKESFPLTVTSAQKNPTAFYLCAGRNSRKNTEAFFGQGTRLTVV.

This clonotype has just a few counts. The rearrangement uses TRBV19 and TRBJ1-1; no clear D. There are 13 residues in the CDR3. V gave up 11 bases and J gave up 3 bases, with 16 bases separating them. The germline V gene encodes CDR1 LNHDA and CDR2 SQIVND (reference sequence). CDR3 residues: CACAWDPDTEAFF. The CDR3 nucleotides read TGTGCCTGTGCCTGGGATCCGGACACTGAAGCTTTCTTT. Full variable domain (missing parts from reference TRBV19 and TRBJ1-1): DGGITQSPKYLFRKEGQNVTLSCEQNLNHDAMYWYRQDPGQGLRLIYYSQIVNDFQKGDIAEGYSVSREKKESFPLTVTSAQKNPTAFYLCACAWDPDTEAFFGQGTRLTVV.

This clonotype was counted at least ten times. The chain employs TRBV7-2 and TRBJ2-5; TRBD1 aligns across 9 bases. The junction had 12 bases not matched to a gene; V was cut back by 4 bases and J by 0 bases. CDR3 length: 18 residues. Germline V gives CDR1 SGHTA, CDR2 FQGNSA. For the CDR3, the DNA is TGTGCCAGCAGCTCTAGGGGACAGGGAGGGAGTAACCAAGAGACCCAGTACTTC. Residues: CASSSRGQGGSNQETQYF.

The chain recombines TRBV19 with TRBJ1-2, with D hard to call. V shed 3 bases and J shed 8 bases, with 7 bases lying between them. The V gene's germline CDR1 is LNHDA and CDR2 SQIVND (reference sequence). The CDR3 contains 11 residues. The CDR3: CASSIPRGYTF. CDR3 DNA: TGTGCCAGTAGTATTCCGCGCGGCTACACCTTC.

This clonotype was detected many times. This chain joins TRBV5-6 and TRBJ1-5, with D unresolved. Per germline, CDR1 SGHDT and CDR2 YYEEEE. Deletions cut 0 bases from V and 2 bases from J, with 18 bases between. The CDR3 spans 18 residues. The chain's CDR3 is CASSLAPLKGRGNQPQHF. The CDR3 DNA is TGTGCCAGCAGCTTGGCTCCTCTTAAAGGGCGCGGCAATCAGCCCCAGCATTTT.

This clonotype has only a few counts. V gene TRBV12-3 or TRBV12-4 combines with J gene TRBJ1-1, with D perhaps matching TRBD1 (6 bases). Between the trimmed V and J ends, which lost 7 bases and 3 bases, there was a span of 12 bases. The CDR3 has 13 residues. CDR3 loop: CASKIQGYTEAFF. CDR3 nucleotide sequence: TGTGCCAGCAAAATACAGGGTTACACTGAAGCTTTCTTT.

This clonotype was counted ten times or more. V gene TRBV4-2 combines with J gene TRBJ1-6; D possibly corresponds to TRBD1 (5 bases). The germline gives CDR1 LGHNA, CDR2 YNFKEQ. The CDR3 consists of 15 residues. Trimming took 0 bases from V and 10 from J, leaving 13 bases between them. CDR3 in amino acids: CASSQDYRSESPLHF. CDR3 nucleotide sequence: TGTGCCAGCAGCCAAGATTACAGGTCTGAATCACCCCTCCACTTT.

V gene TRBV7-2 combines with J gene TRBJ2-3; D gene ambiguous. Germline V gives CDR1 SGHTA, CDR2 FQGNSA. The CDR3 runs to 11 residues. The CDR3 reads CARGSTDTQYF. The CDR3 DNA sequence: TGTGCTAGAGGCAGCACAGATACGCAGTATTTT.

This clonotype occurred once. The CDR3 here is CASRLAISTDTQYF. In DNA, the CDR3 is TGTGCCAGCAGGCTAGCGATTAGCACAGATACGCAGTATTTT. The chain carries TRBV11-3 and TRBJ2-3; perhaps TRBD2 as D (6 bases). Trimming took off 6 bases at V and 0 bases at J, with 10 bases between the two ends. Per germline, CDR1 SGHNT and CDR2 YENEEA. The CDR3 spans 14 residues.

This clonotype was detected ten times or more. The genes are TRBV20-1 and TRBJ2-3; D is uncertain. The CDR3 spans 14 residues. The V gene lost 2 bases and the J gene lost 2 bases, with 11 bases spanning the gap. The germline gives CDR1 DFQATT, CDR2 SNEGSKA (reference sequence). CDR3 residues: CSARTTKYTDTQYF. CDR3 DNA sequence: TGCAGTGCTAGAACTACCAAATACACAGATACGCAGTATTTT.